These 6 T cell receptor beta chains originate from one sample sequenced in a study of blood T cells in healthy people across ages. It was with a sample-barcoded 5' primer and a J-beta primer mix that a second PCR of about 6 to 12 cycles was run. TCRdb reprocessed the 5' RACE reads via MiXCR and lists one record per CDR3 protein. The data contain around 500,000 distinct CDR3 sequences, roughly 43% of them seen just once; the ten biggest clones take up 20% to 25%. Source material: blood. Receptors originate from a man older than 75 in good health.

The chain is built from TRBV29-1 and TRBJ2-7; D unresolved. Looked up from germline, CDR1 is SQVTM and CDR2 is ANQGSEA. This CDR3 comprises 12 residues. Trimming shortened V by 6 bases and J by 0 bases, and 9 bases separated the two germline ends. Here the CDR3 reads CSVRTASYEQYF. As DNA, the CDR3 is TGCAGCGTGCGGACCGCCTCCTACGAGCAGTACTTC.

This chain links TRBV5-1 with TRBJ2-3; no reliable D call. The germline gives CDR1 SGHRS, CDR2 YFSETQ. The length of the CDR3 is 15 residues. The V end was cut by 2 bases, the J end by 4 bases, with 14 bases between. CDR3 amino acids: CASSFGRRGSDTQYF. In DNA, the CDR3 is TGCGCCAGCAGCTTCGGACGGAGAGGTTCAGATACGCAGTATTTT.

The chain links TRBV5-1 to TRBJ2-2; D unresolved. CDR1 and CDR2 (germline): SGHRS, YFSETQ. The germline V and J ends were trimmed by 7 bases and 1 base, with 14 bases remaining between them. The CDR3 is made up of 15 amino acids. The CDR3 sequence: CASGWADGNTGELFF. The CDR3 bases are TGCGCCAGCGGCTGGGCGGACGGGAACACCGGGGAGCTGTTTTTT.

Points on this clonotype: With a much larger clone just one base away, this may be a read error. The chain joins TRBV7-9 to TRBJ2-5, with D unclear. There are 14 residues in the CDR3. Germline V gene data show CDR1 as SEHNR and CDR2 as FQNEAQ (reference sequence). DNA of the CDR3: TGTGCCGGCAGCTTAATCGGCCGCCAAGAGACCCAGTACTTC. Translating it yields CAGSLIGRQETQYF.

A few counts support this clonotype. This chain joins TRBV7-9 and TRBJ2-7; D is undetermined. The J call is doubtful: the DNA matches TRBJ2-1 better. Germline CDR1 SEHNR, CDR2 FQNEAQ (reference sequence). The CDR3 totals 12 residues. CDR3 bases: TGTGCCAGCAGCTTAGCGTATGACGAGCAGTTCTTC. Its protein product is CASSLAYDEQFF.

This chain links TRBV7-6 with TRBJ2-3, with D perhaps matching TRBD2 (6 bases). With 5 bases removed from V and 4 bases from J, the gap between germline ends came to 13 bases. Germline V gene lookup returns CDR1 SGHVS and CDR2 FNYEAQ. The CDR3 runs 14 residues. The CDR3 DNA reads TGTGCCAGCAGCCCCCGCGGGACCGCAGATACGCAGTATTTT. This encodes CASSPRGTADTQYF.